These 24 T cell receptor beta chains were sequenced from one sample in a study of blood T cell repertoires in COVID-19. Profiling relied on immunoSEQ multiplex PCR, and the TCRdb table lists in-frame clones only, not all of them. Here the sample spans approximately 200,000 clones, 70% to 90% being singletons. The sample taken for sequencing was peripheral blood. Receptors originate from a woman in her twenties or thirties with acute or convalescent COVID-19.

This sequence joins TRBV10-3 and TRBJ1-5, with 8 bases matching TRBD1. CDR1 and CDR2 (germline): ENHRY, SYGVKD. The CDR3 is 17 amino acids. V shed 1 base, J shed 1 base, and the junction held 6 bases outside the gene matches. The CDR3 DNA reads TGTGCCATCAGTGAGTGGGGTGGACAGGGAAGCAATCAGCCCCAGCATTTT. This gives the protein CAISEWGGQGSNQPQHF.

The genes are TRBV12-3 or TRBV12-4 and TRBJ2-5; weak D call: TRBD2 (5 bases). The CDR3 spans 13 residues. Trimming pared 1 base from V and 5 bases from J, leaving 8 bases between. The DNA for the CDR3 is TGTGCCAGCAGTTTAGTAGCGCCCGAGACCCAGTACTTC. It specifies CASSLVAPETQYF.

Only one count was recorded for this clone. The chain couples TRBV7-9 to TRBJ1-6; the D is unclear. Trimming stripped 2 bases from V and 3 bases from J, with 5 bases between. Germline CDR1 SEHNR, CDR2 FQNEAQ (reference sequence). The CDR3 sequence is 14 residues long. The CDR3 coding sequence is TGTGCCAGCAGCTTATCGGGCTATAATTCACCCCTCCACTTT. Residues: CASSLSGYNSPLHF.

This clone has only a few counts. The rearrangement uses TRBV29-1 and TRBJ1-5; 9 nucleotides agree with TRBD1. The ends lost 5 bases at V and 3 bases at J; junction bases unmatched: 5. This CDR3 is 14 amino acids long. CDR1 and CDR2 (germline): SQVTM, ANQGSEA. Here the CDR3 reads CSVITGGYNQPQHF. The DNA for the CDR3 is TGCAGCGTTATTACAGGGGGCTACAATCAGCCCCAGCATTTT. The whole variable domain, filled in from reference TRBV29-1 and TRBJ1-5, reads SAVISQKPSRDICQRGTSLTIQCQVDSQVTMMFWYRQQPGQSLTLIATANQGSEATYESGFVIDKFPISRPNLTFSTLTVSNMSPEDSSIYLCSVITGGYNQPQHFGDGTRLSIL.

This chain links TRBV19 with TRBJ1-4; TRBD1 might be the D (6 bases). Trimming took off 5 bases at V and 10 bases at J, with 14 bases between the two ends. The CDR3 totals 13 residues. From germline, CDR1 is LNHDA and CDR2 SQIVND (reference sequence). CDR3 in amino acids: CASSGRGRGKLFF. The CDR3 region has the DNA TGTGCCAGTAGTGGCAGGGGCCGGGGAAAACTGTTTTTT.

In regard to this clone: At one of its ends the junction is not consistent with the germline gene, which may arise from a read error. The rearrangement links TRBV7-7 to TRBJ2-1; tentative D call: TRBD1 (5 bases). CDR1 is SSHAT, CDR2 FNYEAQ, per germline (reference sequence). The CDR3 runs to 13 residues. CDR3 sequence: CASSFTGSNEQFF. The CDR3 coding sequence is TGTGCTAGCAGCTTCACAGGTTCCAATGAGCAGTTCTTC.

The chain is built from TRBV29-1 and TRBJ2-7, with 7 bases lining up with TRBD1. CDR3 length equals 12 residues. CDR1 is SQVTM, CDR2 ANQGSEA, per germline. The V gene end was trimmed by 6 bases and the J gene end by 3 bases; junction bases not matched to a gene: 5. In DNA, the CDR3 is TGCAGCGTCCTCGACAGGGTCTACGAGCAGTACTTC. This translates into CSVLDRVYEQYF.

The rearrangement joins TRBV28 to TRBJ2-2; D uncertain. The CDR3 spans 15 residues. Germline V gives CDR1 MDHEN, CDR2 SYDVKM. V dropped 6 bases and J dropped 3 bases, with 14 bases sitting between them. The CDR3 coding sequence is TGTGCCAGCAGCCGAAGTCCACTCTACACCGGGGAGCTGTTTTTT. This encodes CASSRSPLYTGELFF.

The chain couples TRBV2 to TRBJ1-5, with D possibly matching TRBD1 (5 bases). The germline V and J ends were trimmed by 7 bases and 11 bases, with 21 bases remaining between them. The CDR3 sequence is 14 residues long. Germline V gives CDR1 SNHLY, CDR2 FYNNEI. For the CDR3, the DNA is TGTGCCAGCAAGGGTCAAGGGGCCTCCCCGGCCCAGCATTTT. Its protein is CASKGQGASPAQHF. Combining the CDR3 with reference TRBV2 and TRBJ1-5 gives the whole variable domain EPEVTQTPSHQVTQMGQEVILRCVPISNHLYFYWYRQILGQKVEFLVSFYNNEISEKSEIFDDQFSVERPDGSNFTLKIRSTKLEDSAMYFCASKGQGASPAQHFGDGTRLSIL.

The chain uses TRBV6-5 and TRBJ2-3, with D possibly being TRBD1 (6 bases). The V end was cut by 2 bases, the J end by 5 bases, with 14 bases between. This CDR3 has 15 residues. Germline assignment: CDR1 MNHEY and CDR2 SVGAGI. CDR3 DNA sequence: TGTGCCAGCAGTTACGGGGGCGCAAGTCGAGATACGCAGTATTTT. It specifies CASSYGGASRDTQYF.

V gene TRBV5-1 combines with J gene TRBJ2-5; 7 bases match TRBD2. CDR1 and CDR2 from the germline V gene are SGHRS and YFSETQ. The trim removed 5 bases at V and 3 bases at J, leaving 10 bases unmatched. The CDR3 is 15 residues long. CDR3 DNA sequence: TGCGCCAGCAGTGCTAGCGGAAACCCTGAAGAGACCCAGTACTTC. Amino acid sequence: CASSASGNPEETQYF.

The V and J genes are TRBV2 and TRBJ2-3, with a weak D call TRBD2 (5 bases). The CDR3 consists of 13 residues. Per the germline V gene, CDR1 is SNHLY and CDR2 is FYNNEI. V was pared by 8 bases and J by 0 bases, with 9 bases between. The CDR3 bases are TGTGCCAGCGAGGGCTCTAGCACAGATACGCAGTATTTT. Its protein is CASEGSSTDTQYF.

This clone was counted only a few times. The same CDR3 arises from other DNA sequences in this sample as well. The V and J genes are TRBV28 and TRBJ1-1; D is undetermined. Germline CDR1 is MDHEN and CDR2 is SYDVKM. Trimming took 2 bases from V and 5 from J, leaving 6 bases between them. The CDR3 runs 12 residues. CDR3 bases: TGTGCCAGCAGTTTACGGGGAACTGAAGCTTTCTTT. Translation gives CASSLRGTEAFF.

This clone has just one count. The V and J genes are TRBV7-9 and TRBJ2-7; no definite D call. CDR3 length: 12 residues. V lost 4 bases and J 6 bases, leaving 10 bases between the germline ends. Germline CDR1 SEHNR, CDR2 FQNEAQ (reference sequence). The CDR3 region is CASSYSISEQYF. Written as DNA, the CDR3 is TGTGCCAGCAGCTATAGCATTAGCGAGCAGTACTTC.

This chain joins TRBV11-2 and TRBJ1-4; perhaps TRBD1 as D (5 bases). The CDR3 is 15 residues long. Germline V gene lookup returns CDR1 SGHAT and CDR2 FQNNGV. Trimming cost V 6 bases and J 7 bases, with 18 bases left between them. The DNA of the CDR3 is TGTGCCAGCAGAGGGCGGGCGGGACCCTTTGAAAAACTGTTTTTT. It translates to CASRGRAGPFEKLFF.

The V and J genes are TRBV28 and TRBJ1-6; D gene uncertain. Trimming took off 5 bases at V and 4 bases at J, with 12 bases between the two ends. Germline CDR1 is MDHEN and CDR2 is SYDVKM. The CDR3 spans 15 residues. CDR3 in DNA: TGTGCCAGCAGTCCGACTTCGAGTTATAATTCACCCCTCCACTTT. It is translated as CASSPTSSYNSPLHF.

The rearrangement joins TRBV28 to TRBJ1-1; D remains unclear. This CDR3 region has 16 residues. The germline V gene has CDR1 MDHEN and CDR2 SYDVKM. The V end was cut by 1 base, the J end by 0 bases, with 12 bases between. The CDR3 DNA follows: TGTGCCAGCAGTTTATTAACTCCCGCGGTGAACACTGAAGCTTTCTTT. This codes for CASSLLTPAVNTEAFF.

The rearrangement uses TRBV28 and TRBJ2-5; possibly TRBD1 for D (6 bases). CDR1 MDHEN and CDR2 SYDVKM come from the germline V gene. The V end lost 6 bases, the J end lost 2 bases, and 13 bases lay between the germline ends. The CDR3 has 14 amino acids. The CDR3 nucleotides are TGTGCCAGCAGCCAAGGACAGATACAAGAGACCCAGTACTTC. Amino acid sequence: CASSQGQIQETQYF.

V gene TRBV7-6 combines with J gene TRBJ1-6, with unresolved D. CDR1 and CDR2 from the germline V gene are SGHVS and FNYEAQ. This CDR3 region has 17 residues. V gave up 4 bases and J gave up 8 bases, with 21 bases separating them. The CDR3 protein is CASSSGNVAGIHSPLHF. In nucleotides, the CDR3 is TGTGCCAGCAGCTCCGGAAATGTGGCGGGGATTCATTCACCCCTCCACTTT. The full variable domain, completed using reference TRBV7-6 and TRBJ1-6, is GAGVSQSPRYKVTKRGQDVALRCDPISGHVSLYWYRQALGQGPEFLTYFNYEAQQDKSGLPNDRFSAERPEGSISTLTIQRTEQRDSAMYRCASSSGNVAGIHSPLHFGNGTRLTVT.

The J gene is TRBJ1-1, the V gene TRBV28, with D perhaps matching TRBD1 (5 bases). V lost 7 bases and J 7 bases, leaving 13 bases between the germline ends. Looked up from germline, CDR1 is MDHEN and CDR2 is SYDVKM. The CDR3 runs to 12 residues. The CDR3 reads CASIRFDSEAFF. CDR3 nucleotide sequence: TGTGCCAGCATCCGATTTGACAGTGAAGCTTTCTTT.

V usage is TRBV2 and J usage is TRBJ1-3, with 8 nucleotides matching TRBD1. The CDR3 sequence is 14 residues long. J lost 2 bases, V lost 8 bases, and 5 bases had no gene match. The germline V gene encodes CDR1 SNHLY and CDR2 FYNNEI. The CDR3 protein is CASGRQGTGNTIYF. The CDR3, as DNA: TGTGCCAGCGGTCGACAGGGGACTGGAAACACCATATATTTT.

This clone appeared a single time. The rearrangement uses TRBV6-1 and TRBJ1-3; D gene uncertain. With 3 bases removed from V and 3 bases from J, the gap between germline ends came to 6 bases. The CDR3 loop spans 13 amino acids. From germline, CDR1 is MNHNS and CDR2 SASEGT. CDR3 nucleotides: TGTGCCAGCAGTGACGGGATTGGAAACACCATATATTTT. This sequence encodes CASSDGIGNTIYF.

The V gene is TRBV20-1, the J gene TRBJ2-1, with D maybe TRBD1 (5 bases). V lost 6 bases and J lost 3, with 12 bases in between. The CDR3 has 13 residues. Germline CDR1 and CDR2: DFQATT and SNEGSKA (reference sequence). For the CDR3, the DNA is TGCAGTGCGAGTCTCGACAGCTACAATGAGCAGTTCTTC. Protein product: CSASLDSYNEQFF.

Points on this clone: Its ends do not fully match the called genes, so a read error is possible. The V gene is TRBV7-8, the J gene TRBJ1-1; D gene uncertain. The CDR3 is 11 amino acids. CDR1 and CDR2 (germline): SGHVS, FQNEAQ. In DNA form, the CDR3 reads TGTGCCAGCGGCCTACAGAACCAACATGACTTT. It is translated as CASGLQNQHDF.